The present T cell receptor beta chain was sequenced within a study of PD-L1 blockade in urothelial cancer. Study as a whole: Samples came from 3 weeks, at the second dose, and 6 weeks into treatment.

Sequencing used immunoSEQ multiplex PCR; TCRdb keeps in-frame clones, though not all of them. The sample consists of about 84,000 clones, 90% of them appearing once. The CDR3 length is 14 residues. From germline, CDR1 is GTSNPN and CDR2 SVGIG (reference sequence). V was trimmed by 3 bases and J by 10 bases, leaving 18 bases between them. The chain carries TRBV30 and TRBJ1-4; perhaps TRBD1 as D (6 bases). The sample here was PBMCs, taken around atezolizumab (anti-PD-L1) treatment. The TCR was taken from a man in his fifties or sixties with urothelial cancer. The CDR3 DNA follows: TGTGCCTGGAGCCGAGGGACAACGGGGGGAAAACTGTTTTTT. It yields the protein CAWSRGTTGGKLFF.